These 24 T cell receptor beta chains were sequenced from one sample in a study of cytomegalovirus exposure and HLA in healthy donors. Generated by immunoSEQ multiplex PCR, the TCRdb table keeps only in-frame clones and is missing some. Of under 50,000 clones in the sample, 94% were seen once. Sequenced: PBMCs. The receptors were sampled from a woman younger than 30 in good health and CMV-seropositive.

This clone appeared a single time. J is TRBJ2-1 and V is TRBV9, with TRBD2 matching over 14 bases. The V gene end was trimmed by 4 bases and the J gene end by 4 bases; junction bases not matched to a gene: 4. The CDR3 totals 16 residues. Germline CDR1 is SGDLS and CDR2 is YYNGEE. CDR3 coding DNA: TGTGCCAGCAGCCCCCGGACTAGCGGGAGGTACAATGAGCAGTTCTTC. The encoded protein is CASSPRTSGRYNEQFF.

The genes are TRBV5-4 and TRBJ1-2; 7 positions agree with TRBD1. CDR1 and CDR2 (germline): SGHNT, YYREEE (reference sequence). V lost 1 base and J lost 3; bases outside the gene matches: 3. The CDR3 loop spans 14 amino acids. Written as DNA, the CDR3 is TGTGCCAGCAGCTTGATTGACAGGGACTATGGCTACACCTTC. Translated: CASSLIDRDYGYTF.

The rearrangement links TRBV6-1 to TRBJ2-6; 10 nucleotides match TRBD1. The V segment lost 3 bases and the J segment 1 base; nucleotides outside the gene matches: 6. The CDR3 loop spans 18 amino acids. Germline V gene lookup returns CDR1 MNHNS and CDR2 SASEGT. Written as DNA, the CDR3 is TGTGCCAGCAGTGATGGACAGGGGGGGTTATCTGGGGCCAACGTCCTGACTTTC. Protein: CASSDGQGGLSGANVLTF.

The chain couples TRBV9 to TRBJ1-5; D gene unclear. Looked up from germline, CDR1 is SGDLS and CDR2 is YYNGEE. The CDR3 is 12 amino acids. Trimming stripped 4 bases from V and 4 bases from J, with 6 bases between. The CDR3 loop reads CASSNPNQPQHF. In nucleotides, the CDR3 is TGTGCCAGCAGCAATCCTAATCAGCCCCAGCATTTT.

This clone was seen a handful of times. The chain links TRBV30 to TRBJ2-1, with 11 positions matching TRBD1. Germline CDR1 and CDR2: GTSNPN and SVGIG (reference sequence). The CDR3 length is 15 residues. The V segment lost 5 bases and the J segment 3 bases; nucleotides outside the gene matches: 6. The CDR3 DNA reads as TGTGCCTGGGGCTTGGGACAGGGGGGCTACAATGAGCAGTTCTTC. It specifies CAWGLGQGGYNEQFF.

The rearrangement links TRBV5-6 to TRBJ2-7; 7 bases match TRBD2. The V gene's germline CDR1 is SGHDT and CDR2 YYEEEE. The CDR3 spans 17 residues. Trimming took 4 bases from V and 7 from J; bases not matched to a gene: 20. CDR3 sequence reads: CASSPLGARLALGEQYF. In DNA, the CDR3 is TGTGCCAGCAGCCCTTTGGGTGCGAGACTAGCCTTGGGGGAGCAGTACTTC.

The rearrangement links TRBV5-1 to TRBJ2-5; TRBD2 aligns across 11 bases. The CDR3 loop spans 16 amino acids. CDR1 is SGHRS and CDR2 is YFSETQ in the germline V gene. V lost 3 bases to trimming and J lost 5 bases; unmatched junction nucleotides: 9. CDR3 in DNA: TGCGCCAGCAGCTCCCAGACTAGCGGGGTGGTGGAGACCCAGTACTTC. Its translation is CASSSQTSGVVETQYF.

The chain has TRBV7-8 and TRBJ2-1; perhaps TRBD2 as D (6 bases). The ends were cut back, 5 bases at V and 2 bases at J, with 16 bases in the middle. The CDR3 has 16 amino acids. Germline V gene lookup returns CDR1 SGHVS and CDR2 FQNEAQ. The CDR3 DNA follows: TGTGCCAGCAGCGTGTTAGCGGAGCGGGCCTACAATGAGCAGTTCTTC. It encodes CASSVLAERAYNEQFF.

This rearrangement joins TRBV5-1 to TRBJ2-7; the match to TRBD1 covers 11 bases. Germline CDR1 SGHRS, CDR2 YFSETQ. There are 18 residues in the CDR3. With 3 bases clipped from V and 5 bases from J, the junction kept 16 bases outside the gene matches. Here the CDR3 reads CASSWDRGTVTGLDEQYF. Written as DNA, the CDR3 is TGCGCCAGCAGCTGGGACAGGGGGACGGTAACGGGGCTCGACGAGCAGTACTTC.

V is TRBV6-1 and J is TRBJ2-3; 12 bases fit TRBD2. The CDR3 sequence is 15 residues long. Germline V gives CDR1 MNHNS, CDR2 SASEGT. V shed 5 bases, J shed 3 bases, and the junction held 3 bases outside the gene matches. The DNA for the CDR3 is TGTGCCAGCAGTCGACTAGCGGGAGAGACAGATACGCAGTATTTT. Amino acid sequence: CASSRLAGETDTQYF.

The genes are TRBV9 and TRBJ2-7; TRBD2 agrees at 9 bases. The CDR3 runs to 13 residues. Per the germline V gene, CDR1 is SGDLS and CDR2 is YYNGEE. The V and J ends lost 3 bases and 6 bases, in that order; junction bases with no gene match: 4. In DNA, the CDR3 is TGTGCCAGCAGCGAGACTAGCGGATCCGAGCAGTACTTC. Residues: CASSETSGSEQYF.

The chain links TRBV6-1 to TRBJ2-5; TRBD1 matches at 7 bases. This CDR3 has 16 residues. Germline V gene lookup returns CDR1 MNHNS and CDR2 SASEGT. Germline trimming cut 4 bases from V and 5 bases from J; bases unmatched to any gene: 13. For the CDR3, the DNA is TGTGCCAGCAGTGCCTCCTACAGGGGTACGGGGGAGACCCAGTACTTC. This translates into CASSASYRGTGETQYF.

This sequence joins TRBV9 and TRBJ2-3, with D perhaps matching TRBD2 (5 bases). Germline V gene lookup returns CDR1 SGDLS and CDR2 YYNGEE. The CDR3 consists of 17 residues. V shed 0 bases and J shed 3 bases, with 17 bases lying between them. CDR3 sequence (DNA): TGTGCCAGCAGCGTAGAGCCCACTCTCTGGGAGACAGATACGCAGTATTTT. Amino acids: CASSVEPTLWETDTQYF. Drawing the rest from reference TRBV9 and TRBJ2-3, the complete variable domain is DSGVTQTPKHLITATGQRVTLRCSPRSGDLSVYWYQQSLDQGLQFLIQYYNGEERAKGNILERFSAQQFPDLHSELNLSSLELGDSALYFCASSVEPTLWETDTQYFGPGTRLTVL.

The rearrangement uses TRBV27 and TRBJ1-3; D gene uncertain. Germline CDR1 reads MNHEY; CDR2 reads SMNVEV (reference sequence). V gave up 5 bases and J gave up 2 bases, with 13 bases separating them. The CDR3 spans 15 residues. CDR3 region: CASSNNGGAGNTIYF. The DNA for the CDR3 is TGTGCCAGCAGTAATAATGGCGGGGCTGGAAACACCATATATTTT.

This chain uses TRBV2 with TRBJ1-1; D unresolved. CDR1 SNHLY and CDR2 FYNNEI come from the germline V gene. The CDR3 totals 13 residues. The germline V and J ends were trimmed by 3 bases and 0 bases, with 5 bases remaining between them. The CDR3 nucleotides read TGTGCCAGCAGTGATGGAGTGAACACTGAAGCTTTCTTT. Translating gives CASSDGVNTEAFF.

The rearrangement joins TRBV27 to TRBJ2-2; 10 bases agree with TRBD2. The germline gives CDR1 MNHEY, CDR2 SMNVEV (reference sequence). With V trimmed by 6 bases and J by 4 bases, 8 bases remained unmatched. The CDR3 consists of 16 residues. CDR3: CASSELAGEGTGELFF. The CDR3 coding sequence is TGTGCCAGCAGCGAGCTAGCGGGAGAGGGCACCGGGGAGCTGTTTTTT.

The chain links TRBV7-2 to TRBJ2-3; the match to TRBD1 covers 7 bases. The CDR3 runs 14 residues. Germline CDR1 and CDR2: SGHTA and FQGNSA. Trimming at V came to 5 bases and at J to 2 bases, leaving 4 bases not matched to a gene. DNA of the CDR3: TGTGCCAGCAGCCCGGACAGGTCCACAGATACGCAGTATTTT. Translation gives CASSPDRSTDTQYF.

This clone is a singleton in its sample. This chain connects TRBV4-1 to TRBJ1-1; no clear D. The V end lost 5 bases, the J end lost 3 bases, and 10 bases lay between the germline ends. The germline CDR1 and CDR2 sequences are MGHRA and YSYEKL. The CDR3 covers 13 residues. CDR3 protein: CASSYSRDTEAFF. In nucleotides, the CDR3 is TGCGCCAGCAGCTATTCCCGGGACACTGAAGCTTTCTTT.

Remarks on this clone: At one of its ends the junction is not consistent with the germline gene, which may arise from a read error. The rearrangement uses TRBV7-7 and TRBJ2-3; TRBD2 agrees at 8 bases. This CDR3 spans 15 amino acids. From germline, CDR1 is SSHAT and CDR2 FNYEAQ (reference sequence). The CDR3 is CASSPIAGYTDTQYF. Written as DNA, the CDR3 is TGTGCTAGCAGCCCTATAGCGGGATATACAGATACGCAGTATTTT. Full variable domain (missing parts from reference TRBV7-7 and TRBJ2-3): GAGVSQSPRYKVTKRGQDVTLRCDPISSHATLYWYQQALGQGPEFLTYFNYEAQPDKSGLPSDRFSAERPEGSISTLTIQRTEQRDSAMYRCASSPIAGYTDTQYFGPGTRLTVL.

The chain carries TRBV5-1 and TRBJ2-1, with 14 bases matching TRBD2. Germline CDR1 SGHRS, CDR2 YFSETQ. Unmatched junction bases numbered 11, after V lost 2 bases and J lost 7 bases. This CDR3 region has 18 residues. CDR3 sequence (DNA): TGCGCCAGCAGCTTAGGACTAGCGGGAGGCCACTTGAAGAATGAGCAGTTCTTC. This sequence encodes CASSLGLAGGHLKNEQFF.

The J gene is TRBJ2-7, the V gene TRBV7-2; weak D call: TRBD2 (6 bases). Germline values: CDR1 SGHTA, CDR2 FQGNSA. V was pared by 2 bases and J by 1 base, with 15 bases between. The CDR3 loop spans 16 amino acids. The CDR3, as DNA: TGTGCCAGCAGCTTATACCGATCTAGCGCGTCCTACGAGCAGTACTTC. As protein: CASSLYRSSASYEQYF.

V is TRBV4-2 and J is TRBJ2-1; 9 bases line up with TRBD2. CDR3 length: 18 amino acids. J gave up 4 bases and V 0 bases, and 10 bases lay outside the gene matches. Per the germline V gene, CDR1 is LGHNA and CDR2 is YNFKEQ. CDR3 protein: CASSQDVGLAGLYNEQFF. CDR3 sequence (DNA): TGTGCCAGCAGCCAAGACGTCGGGCTAGCGGGGCTATACAATGAGCAGTTCTTC.

This clone was detected once. The genes are TRBV9 and TRBJ1-1; no reliable D call. Deletions cut 2 bases from V and 3 bases from J, with 8 bases between. This CDR3 is built from 13 residues. The germline V gene has CDR1 SGDLS and CDR2 YYNGEE. CDR3: CASSVVEDTEAFF. DNA for the CDR3: TGTGCCAGCAGCGTCGTAGAGGACACTGAAGCTTTCTTT.

The rearrangement uses TRBV15 and TRBJ2-3, with TRBD2 matching over 11 bases. V lost 2 bases and J lost 5; bases outside the gene matches: 6. The CDR3 consists of 16 residues. Germline V gene lookup returns CDR1 LNHNV and CDR2 YYDKDF (reference sequence). The CDR3 is CATSRRGTSGGDTQYF. As DNA, the CDR3 is TGTGCCACCAGCAGACGTGGGACTAGCGGAGGAGATACGCAGTATTTT.